This T cell receptor beta chain was profiled in a study of blood T cells in healthy people across ages. Primers used in a second PCR of about 7 to 12 cycles were a sample-barcoded 5' primer and a J-beta primer mix. TCRdb reanalysed the 5' RACE reads using MiXCR and keeps one entry per CDR3 protein. The sample consists of approximately 820,000 distinct CDR3 sequences, under 45% of them appearing once. The CDR3 runs to 15 residues. Per the germline V gene, CDR1 is SGHDT and CDR2 is YYEEEE. The V end lost 2 bases, the J end lost 2 bases, and 14 bases lay between the germline ends. This clonotype originated in a man aged 55-75 years in good health. The sequenced sample was blood. The rearrangement links TRBV5-6 to TRBJ2-7, with a weak D call TRBD2 (5 bases). CDR3 protein: CASSFFGITTYEQYF. Here the CDR3 DNA reads TGTGCCAGCAGCTTTTTCGGGATAACCACCTACGAGCAGTACTTC. The whole variable domain, filled in from reference TRBV5-6 and TRBJ2-7, reads DAGVTQSPTHLIKTRGQQVTLRCSPKSGHDTVSWYQQALGQGPQFIFQYYEEEERQRGNFPDRFSGHQFPNYSSELNVNALLLGDSALYLCASSFFGITTYEQYFGPGTRLTVT.